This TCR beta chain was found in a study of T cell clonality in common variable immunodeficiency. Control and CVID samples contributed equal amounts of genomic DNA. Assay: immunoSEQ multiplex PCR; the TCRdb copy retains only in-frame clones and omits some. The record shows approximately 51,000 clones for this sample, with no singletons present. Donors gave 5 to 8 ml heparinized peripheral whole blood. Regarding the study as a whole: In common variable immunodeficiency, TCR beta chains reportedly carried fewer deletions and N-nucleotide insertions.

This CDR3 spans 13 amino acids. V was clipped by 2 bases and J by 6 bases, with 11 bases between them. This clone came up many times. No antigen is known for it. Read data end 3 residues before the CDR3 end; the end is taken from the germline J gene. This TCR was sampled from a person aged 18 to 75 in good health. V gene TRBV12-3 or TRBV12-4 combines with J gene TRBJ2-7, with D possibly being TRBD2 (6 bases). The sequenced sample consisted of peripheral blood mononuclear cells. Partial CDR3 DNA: TGTGCCAGCAGTTTATTGGGTAGCGGCGAG. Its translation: CASSLLGSGE. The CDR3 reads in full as CASSLLGSGEQYF.